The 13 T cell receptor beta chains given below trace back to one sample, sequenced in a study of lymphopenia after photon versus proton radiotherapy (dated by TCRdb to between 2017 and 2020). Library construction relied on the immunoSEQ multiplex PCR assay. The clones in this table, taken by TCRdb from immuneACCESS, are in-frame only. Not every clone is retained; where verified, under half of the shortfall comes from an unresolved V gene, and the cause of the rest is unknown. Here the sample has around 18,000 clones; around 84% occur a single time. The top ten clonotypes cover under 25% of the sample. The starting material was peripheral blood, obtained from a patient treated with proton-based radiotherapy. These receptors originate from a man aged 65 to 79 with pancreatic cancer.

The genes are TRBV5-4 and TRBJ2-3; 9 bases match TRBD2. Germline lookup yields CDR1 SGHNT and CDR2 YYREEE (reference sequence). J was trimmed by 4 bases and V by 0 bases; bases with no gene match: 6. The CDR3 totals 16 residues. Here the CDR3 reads CASSLVEREAADTQYF. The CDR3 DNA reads TGTGCCAGCAGCTTGGTTGAGCGGGAGGCCGCAGATACGCAGTATTTT.

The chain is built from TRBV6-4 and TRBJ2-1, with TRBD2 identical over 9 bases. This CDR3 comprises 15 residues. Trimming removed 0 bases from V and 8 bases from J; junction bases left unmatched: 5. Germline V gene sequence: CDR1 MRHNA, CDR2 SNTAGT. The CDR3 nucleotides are TGTGCCAGCAGTGACTCGGCTAGCGGGAACGATGAGCAGTTCTTC. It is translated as CASSDSASGNDEQFF.

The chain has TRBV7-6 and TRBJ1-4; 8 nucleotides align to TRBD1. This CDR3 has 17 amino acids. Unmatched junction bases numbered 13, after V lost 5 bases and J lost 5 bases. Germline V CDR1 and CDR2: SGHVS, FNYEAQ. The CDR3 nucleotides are TGTGCCAGCAGCCTAACCGTAGGACAGGGCGGAAATGAAAAACTGTTTTTT. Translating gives CASSLTVGQGGNEKLFF.

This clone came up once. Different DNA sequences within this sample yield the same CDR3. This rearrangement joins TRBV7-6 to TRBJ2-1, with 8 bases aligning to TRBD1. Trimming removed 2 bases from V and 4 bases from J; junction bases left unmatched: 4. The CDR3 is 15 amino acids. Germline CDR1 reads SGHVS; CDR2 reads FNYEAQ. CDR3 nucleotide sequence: TGTGCCAGCAGCTTAAGACAGGGGACTTACAATGAGCAGTTCTTC. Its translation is CASSLRQGTYNEQFF.

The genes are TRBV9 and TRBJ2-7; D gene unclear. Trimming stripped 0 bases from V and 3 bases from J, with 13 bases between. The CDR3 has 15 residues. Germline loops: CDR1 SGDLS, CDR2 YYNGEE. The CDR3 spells CASSVGSSPLYEQYF. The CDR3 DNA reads TGTGCCAGCAGCGTAGGTAGCAGTCCTCTCTACGAGCAGTACTTC.

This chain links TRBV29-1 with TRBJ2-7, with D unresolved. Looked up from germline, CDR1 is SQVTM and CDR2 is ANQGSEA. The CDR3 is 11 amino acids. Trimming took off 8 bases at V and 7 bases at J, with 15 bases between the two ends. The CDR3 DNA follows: TGCAGCTCCAAAAAGGGTATGGAGCAGTACTTC. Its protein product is CSSKKGMEQYF.

The CDR3 loop reads CASSLGPTSTDTQYF. CDR3 DNA sequence: TGTGCCAGCAGCTTAGGGCCAACTAGCACAGATACGCAGTATTTT. V gene TRBV5-6 combines with J gene TRBJ2-3, with unresolved D. Germline CDR1 SGHDT, CDR2 YYEEEE. V was trimmed by 2 bases and J by 0 bases, leaving 10 bases between them. This CDR3 has 15 residues.

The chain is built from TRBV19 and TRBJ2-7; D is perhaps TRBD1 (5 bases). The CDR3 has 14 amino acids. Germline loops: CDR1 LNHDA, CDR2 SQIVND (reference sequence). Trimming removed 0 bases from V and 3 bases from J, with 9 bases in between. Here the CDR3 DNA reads TGTGCCAGTAGTATAGAGCCCGACAGCTACGAGCAGTACTTC. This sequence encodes CASSIEPDSYEQYF. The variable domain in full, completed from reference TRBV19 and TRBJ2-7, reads DGGITQSPKYLFRKEGQNVTLSCEQNLNHDAMYWYRQDPGQGLRLIYYSQIVNDFQKGDIAEGYSVSREKKESFPLTVTSAQKNPTAFYLCASSIEPDSYEQYFGPGTRLTVT.

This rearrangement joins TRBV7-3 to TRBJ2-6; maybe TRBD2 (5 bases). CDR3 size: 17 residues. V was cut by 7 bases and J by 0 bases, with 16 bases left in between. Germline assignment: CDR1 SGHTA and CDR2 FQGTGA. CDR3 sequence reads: CASTYTPGGSGANVLTF. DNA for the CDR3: TGTGCCAGCACCTACACCCCAGGAGGCTCTGGGGCCAACGTCCTGACTTTC.

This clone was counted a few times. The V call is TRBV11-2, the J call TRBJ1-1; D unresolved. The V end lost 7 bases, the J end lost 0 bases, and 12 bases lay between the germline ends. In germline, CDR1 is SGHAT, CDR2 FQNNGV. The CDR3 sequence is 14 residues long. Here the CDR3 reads CASTPATMNTEAFF. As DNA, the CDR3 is TGTGCCAGCACCCCGGCAACAATGAACACTGAAGCTTTCTTT.

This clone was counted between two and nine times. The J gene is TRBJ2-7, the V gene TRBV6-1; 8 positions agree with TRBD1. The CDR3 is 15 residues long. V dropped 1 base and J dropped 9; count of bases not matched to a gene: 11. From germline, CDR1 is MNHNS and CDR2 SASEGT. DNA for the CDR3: TGTGCCAGCAGTGAAGTGTCGACAGGGGCCCTGGGGCAGTACTTC. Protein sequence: CASSEVSTGALGQYF.

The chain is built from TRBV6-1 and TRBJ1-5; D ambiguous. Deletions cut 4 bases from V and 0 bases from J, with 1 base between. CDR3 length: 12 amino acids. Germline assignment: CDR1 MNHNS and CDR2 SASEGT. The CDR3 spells CASSASNQPQHF. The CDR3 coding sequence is TGTGCCAGCAGTGCTAGCAATCAGCCCCAGCATTTT.

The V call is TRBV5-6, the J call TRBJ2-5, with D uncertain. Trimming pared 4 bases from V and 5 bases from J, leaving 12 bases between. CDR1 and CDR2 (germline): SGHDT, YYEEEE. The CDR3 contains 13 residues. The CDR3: CASSPGPRETQYF. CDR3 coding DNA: TGTGCCAGCAGCCCAGGTCCCCGGGAGACCCAGTACTTC. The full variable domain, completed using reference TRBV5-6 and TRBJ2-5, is DAGVTQSPTHLIKTRGQQVTLRCSPKSGHDTVSWYQQALGQGPQFIFQYYEEEERQRGNFPDRFSGHQFPNYSSELNVNALLLGDSALYLCASSPGPRETQYFGPGTRLLVL.